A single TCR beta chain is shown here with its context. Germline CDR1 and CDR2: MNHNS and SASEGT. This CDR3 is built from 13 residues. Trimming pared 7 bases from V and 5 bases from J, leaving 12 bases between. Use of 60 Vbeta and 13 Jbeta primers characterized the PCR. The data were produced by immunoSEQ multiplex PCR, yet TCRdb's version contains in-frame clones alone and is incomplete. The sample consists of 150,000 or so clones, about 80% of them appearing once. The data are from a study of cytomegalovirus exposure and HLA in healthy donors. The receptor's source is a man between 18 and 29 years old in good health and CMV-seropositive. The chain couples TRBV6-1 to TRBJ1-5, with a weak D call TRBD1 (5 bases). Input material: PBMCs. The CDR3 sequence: CASKATGDQPQHF. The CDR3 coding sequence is TGTGCCAGCAAGGCAACAGGAGATCAGCCCCAGCATTTT.